The sequence of this T cell receptor (beta chain) was determined in a study of T cell responses to AZD1222 COVID-19 vaccine. Profiled with immunoSEQ multiplex PCR; TCRdb holds only in-frame clones, not every one. The top ten hold about 8% of the sample, which has 110,000 to 150,000 clones, roughly 88% seen once. The CDR3 runs 13 residues. V lost 6 bases and J lost 8, with 16 bases in between. The germline V gene has CDR1 SGHAT and CDR2 FQNNGV. This TCR was sampled from an adult in good health. The rearrangement joins TRBV11-2 to TRBJ1-2; no reliable D call. Here the sequenced sample was peripheral blood, taken on day 0 of AZD1222 vaccination. The CDR3 region is CASRGLEGGGYTF. CDR3 nucleotide sequence: TGTGCCAGCAGAGGACTTGAGGGAGGGGGCTACACCTTC.